This T cell receptor (beta chain) was sequenced for a study of blood T cell repertoires in COVID-19. The overall study: Donors in the United States, Italy and Spain gave samples during acute or convalescent COVID-19. Nucleic acid was either cDNA or gDNA, and it came from T cells, B-cell-depleted T cells, or PBMCs.

V lost 8 bases, J lost 7 bases, and 4 bases stayed unmatched. This CDR3 spans 12 amino acids. Germline lookup yields CDR1 SQVTM and CDR2 ANQGSEA. Enrollment of patients from Seattle took place during active infection, with longitudinal follow-up. Methods used by the authors: For nucleated cells, counts were estimated from reference gene primer amplification. TCRdb's table, derived via immunoSEQ multiplex PCR, lists solely in-frame clones and lacks some. V and J calls and clone size are given by that table; D and trimming were obtained from the DNA. The sample has tens of thousands of clones; approximately 74% are singletons.

Sequencing was carried out using peripheral blood. This sequence originates from a man in his fifties with COVID-19, enrolled during active disease. J is TRBJ2-3 and V is TRBV29-1; 12 nucleotides align to TRBD2. The CDR3 nucleotides read TGCAGCCAAAGGACTAGCGGGAATACGCAGTATTTT. Translation gives CSQRTSGNTQYF.